This T cell receptor beta chain was documented in a study of blood T cell repertoires in COVID-19. Per the study methods: Researchers report that nucleated cell counts were estimated from reference gene primer amplification. The data were produced by immunoSEQ multiplex PCR, yet TCRdb's version contains in-frame clones alone and is incomplete. V and J calls and clone size are given by that table; D and trimming were obtained from the DNA. The data hold 300,000 or so clones, with around 86% observed a single time. Participants reported their clinical history, and cohort assignment relied on those reports. Germline CDR1 reads KGHSH; CDR2 reads LQKENI. V gave up 2 bases and J gave up 2 bases; unmatched junction bases: 3. The CDR3 is 16 residues long.

Sequenced material: PBMCs or T cells enriched from blood (not recorded which). The TCR comes from a woman younger than 30 who had recovered from COVID-19. The V and J genes are TRBV18 and TRBJ1-3, with 10 bases matching TRBD1. The CDR3 nucleotides read TGTGCCAGCTCACCATCCGGACAGGGGGCTGGAAACACCATATATTTT. This sequence encodes CASSPSGQGAGNTIYF.